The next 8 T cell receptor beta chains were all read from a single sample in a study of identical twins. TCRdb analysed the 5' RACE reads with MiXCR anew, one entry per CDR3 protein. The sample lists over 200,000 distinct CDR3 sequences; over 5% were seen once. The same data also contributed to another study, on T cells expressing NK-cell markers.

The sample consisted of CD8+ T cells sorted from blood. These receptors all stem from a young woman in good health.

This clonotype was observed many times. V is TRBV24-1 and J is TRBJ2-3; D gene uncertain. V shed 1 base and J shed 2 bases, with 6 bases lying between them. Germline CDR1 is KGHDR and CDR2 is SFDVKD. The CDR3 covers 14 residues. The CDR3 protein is CATSDLIDTDTQYF. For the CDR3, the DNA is TGTGCCACCAGTGATTTAATAGACACAGATACGCAGTATTTT.

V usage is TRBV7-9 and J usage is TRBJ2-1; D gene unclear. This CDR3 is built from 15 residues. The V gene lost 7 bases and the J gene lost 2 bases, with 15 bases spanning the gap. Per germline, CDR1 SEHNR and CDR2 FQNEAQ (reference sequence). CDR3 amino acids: CASNAALPTYNEQFF. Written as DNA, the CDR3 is TGTGCCAGCAACGCCGCCCTACCTACCTACAATGAGCAGTTCTTC.

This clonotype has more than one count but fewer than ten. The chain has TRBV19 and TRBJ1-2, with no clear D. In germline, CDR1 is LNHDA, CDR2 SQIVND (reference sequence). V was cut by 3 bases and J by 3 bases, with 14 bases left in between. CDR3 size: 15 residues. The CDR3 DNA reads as TGTGCCAGTAGTATTGGGGAGTTGGTTGACTATGGCTACACCTTC. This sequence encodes CASSIGELVDYGYTF.

CDR3 in amino acids: CASMGVRAGELFF. Here the CDR3 DNA reads TGTGCCAGCATGGGGGTTAGGGCCGGGGAGCTGTTTTTT. The chain links TRBV6-1 to TRBJ2-2, with D perhaps given as TRBD1 or TRBD2 (5 bases each). The germline V and J ends were trimmed by 7 bases and 6 bases, with 12 bases remaining between them. The germline gives CDR1 MNHNS, CDR2 SASEGT. The CDR3 is 13 residues long.

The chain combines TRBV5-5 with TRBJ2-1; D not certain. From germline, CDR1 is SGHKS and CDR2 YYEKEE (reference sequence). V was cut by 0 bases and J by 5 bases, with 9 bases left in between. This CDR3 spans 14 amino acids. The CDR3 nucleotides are TGTGCCAGCAGCTTGGAAAACGGCCACAATGAGCAGTTCTTC. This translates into CASSLENGHNEQFF.

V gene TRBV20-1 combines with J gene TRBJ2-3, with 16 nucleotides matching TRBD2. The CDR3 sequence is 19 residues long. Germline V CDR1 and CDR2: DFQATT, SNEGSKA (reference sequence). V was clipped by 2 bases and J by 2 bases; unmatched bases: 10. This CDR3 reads CSARLEVGLAGGITDTQYF. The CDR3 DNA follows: TGCAGTGCTAGACTCGAGGTGGGACTAGCGGGAGGGATCACAGATACGCAGTATTTT.

The CDR3, as DNA: TGTGCCAGCAGCTCCGGGACAGGTGGCACAGATACGCAGTATTTT. This translates into CASSSGTGGTDTQYF. This chain joins TRBV5-4 and TRBJ2-3; 8 bases are shared with TRBD1. Germline V gene lookup returns CDR1 SGHNT and CDR2 YYREEE (reference sequence). This CDR3 spans 15 amino acids. V lost 3 bases and J lost 1; bases outside the gene matches: 4.

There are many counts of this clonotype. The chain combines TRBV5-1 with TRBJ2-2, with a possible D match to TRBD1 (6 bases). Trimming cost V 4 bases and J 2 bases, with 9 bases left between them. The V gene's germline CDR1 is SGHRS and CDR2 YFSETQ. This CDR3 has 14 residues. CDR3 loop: CASSLRGNTGELFF. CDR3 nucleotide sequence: TGCGCCAGCAGCCTCAGGGGAAACACCGGGGAGCTGTTTTTT. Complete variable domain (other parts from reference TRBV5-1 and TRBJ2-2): KAGVTQTPRYLIKTRGQQVTLSCSPISGHRSVSWYQQTPGQGLQFLFEYFSETQRNKGNFPGRFSGRQFSNSRSEMNVSTLELGDSALYLCASSLRGNTGELFFGEGSRLTVL.